The entry below gives a single T cell receptor (beta chain) sequence along with its context. The antigen is undetermined. These data originate in a study of shared clonotypes between healthy human individuals. Broader study findings: The sole specimen, blood, was sampled, and tissue repertoires likely differ. A reduction in generation probabilities was seen for non-shared clonotypes relative to those shared by all four donors.

Selected positively for CCR7 and CD45RO-negative, naive CD8 cells excluded terminally differentiated effector memory CD45RA+ cells. CDR1 is SGHDT, CDR2 YYEEEE, per germline. This CDR3 has 15 amino acids. V lost 1 base to trimming and J lost 0 bases, with 9 bases between them. TCRdb's copy holds only in-frame clones and misses some; the assay was immunoSEQ multiplex PCR. Seen here are some 630,000 clones, around 96% observed once, and the top ten hold 0.11%. Input material: naive CD8+ T cells sorted from blood. This chain joins TRBV5-6 and TRBJ2-3; D is uncertain. The TCR sequence derives from a woman in her 30s in good health. The CDR3 coding sequence is TGTGCCAGCAGCTTGTACGCGTCTAGCACAGATACGCAGTATTTT. Translated, it gives CASSLYASSTDTQYF.